The 21 T cell receptor beta chains below come from one sample, sequenced in a study of CD8 T cells in Susac syndrome. An amount of RNA that ranged from roughly 0.45 to 1 ug was reverse transcribed with random hexamers. TCRdb analysed the immunoSEQ multiplex PCR reads with MiXCR anew, one entry per CDR3 protein. The sample has around 130,000 distinct CDR3 sequences, around 75% seen once; the top ten hold roughly 0.48%. The sample comprised CD8+ T cells from PBMCs. The receptors stem from a human donor with multiple sclerosis.

The V and J genes are TRBV5-4 and TRBJ1-1; D gene ambiguous. This CDR3 has 13 amino acids. V lost 1 base to trimming and J lost 1 base, with 5 bases between them. In germline, CDR1 is SGHNT, CDR2 YYREEE (reference sequence). The CDR3 spells CASSLTENTEAFF. CDR3 DNA sequence: TGTGCCAGCAGCTTGACAGAGAACACTGAAGCTTTCTTT.

Concerning this clonotype itself: The germline gene is not matched at one end of the junction; a read error may be the cause. V gene TRBV2 combines with J gene TRBJ2-1, with D tentatively TRBD2 (5 bases). The CDR3 has 11 amino acids. CDR1 and CDR2 from the germline V gene are SNHLY and FYNNEI. DNA of the CDR3: TGTGCCAGCGAGGGATACACTGAGCAGTTCTTC. It translates to CASEGYTEQFF.

The genes are TRBV18 and TRBJ2-1, with D perhaps matching TRBD2 (5 bases). This CDR3 comprises 13 residues. Germline CDR1 and CDR2: KGHSH and LQKENI. With 0 bases removed from V and 6 bases from J, the gap between germline ends came to 6 bases. The CDR3 reads CASSPPGSNEQFF. DNA for the CDR3: TGTGCCAGCTCACCACCGGGGAGCAATGAGCAGTTCTTC. The full variable domain, completed using reference TRBV18 and TRBJ2-1, is NAGVMQNPRHLVRRRGQEARLRCSPMKGHSHVYWYRQLPEEGLKFMVYLQKENIIDESGMPKERFSAEFPKEGPSILRIQQVVRGDSAAYFCASSPPGSNEQFFGPGTRLTVL.

This chain uses TRBV20-1 with TRBJ2-1, with 7 bases aligning to TRBD2. Germline V CDR1 and CDR2: DFQATT, SNEGSKA (reference sequence). The CDR3 is made up of 16 amino acids. The trim removed 0 bases at V and 2 bases at J, leaving 7 bases unmatched. Here the CDR3 reads CSARDLYGGTYNEQFF. The DNA of the CDR3 is TGCAGTGCTAGAGATCTCTACGGGGGGACCTACAATGAGCAGTTCTTC.

The gene calls are TRBV5-1 and TRBJ1-2; TRBD1 matches 9 bases. Germline-derived CDR1 and CDR2 are SGHRS and YFSETQ. V lost 0 bases and J lost 6; bases outside the gene matches: 6. CDR3 length: 15 amino acids. The CDR3 nucleotides are TGCGCCAGCAGCTTGGTACAGGGGGCGCAGGATGGCTACACCTTC. Translating gives CASSLVQGAQDGYTF.

This chain uses TRBV3-1 with TRBJ2-7; D not certain. V gave up 4 bases and J gave up 0 bases, with 10 bases separating them. Germline V gene data show CDR1 as LGHDT and CDR2 as YNNKEL (reference sequence). This CDR3 comprises 14 residues. The CDR3 loop reads CASSPLLNSYEQYF. For the CDR3, the DNA is TGTGCCAGCAGCCCCCTGCTAAACTCCTACGAGCAGTACTTC.

This sequence joins TRBV19 and TRBJ1-1; 7 nucleotides match TRBD1. Germline V gives CDR1 LNHDA, CDR2 SQIVND (reference sequence). V was clipped by 4 bases and J by 1 base; unmatched bases: 6. The CDR3 is 15 amino acids. CDR3 bases: TGTGCCAGTAGTACACGACAGGGAACGAACACTGAAGCTTTCTTT. Amino acid sequence: CASSTRQGTNTEAFF.

This chain links TRBV29-1 with TRBJ2-1; tentatively, D is TRBD1 (6 bases). CDR1 is SQVTM and CDR2 is ANQGSEA in the germline V gene. CDR3 length: 13 residues. V was cut by 7 bases and J by 3 bases, with 13 bases left in between. DNA for the CDR3: TGCAGCGCGACAGGAGTCAACTACAATGAGCAGTTCTTC. Its protein is CSATGVNYNEQFF.

The gene calls are TRBV25-1 and TRBJ2-6; D might be TRBD1 (6 bases). The CDR3 loop spans 15 amino acids. Germline V gene lookup returns CDR1 MGHDK and CDR2 SYGVNS. Between the trimmed V and J ends, which lost 4 bases and 0 bases, there was a span of 7 bases. CDR3 in DNA: TGTGCCAGCAGTGGAGGGGGCTCTGGGGCCAACGTCCTGACTTTC. Its translation is CASSGGGSGANVLTF.

The V and J genes are TRBV7-8 and TRBJ1-5; the D is unclear. Germline loops: CDR1 SGHVS, CDR2 FQNEAQ. V was clipped by 5 bases and J by 7 bases, with 15 bases between them. The CDR3 is made up of 14 amino acids. The CDR3 DNA reads as TGTGCCAGCAGCCCAATCGGAGGGATACAGCCCCAGCATTTT. This sequence encodes CASSPIGGIQPQHF.

The V gene is TRBV11-2, the J gene TRBJ2-1; 11 bases agree with TRBD2. The CDR3 contains 14 residues. Losses at the gene ends were 4 bases for V and 4 bases for J; bases not matched to a gene: 0. The germline gives CDR1 SGHAT, CDR2 FQNNGV. CDR3 protein: CASSWTSGYNEQFF. Here the CDR3 DNA reads TGTGCCAGCAGCTGGACTAGCGGGTACAATGAGCAGTTCTTC.

The chain carries TRBV29-1 and TRBJ2-1; D is unclear. V shed 3 bases and J shed 6 bases, with 6 bases lying between them. Germline-derived CDR1 and CDR2 are SQVTM and ANQGSEA. The CDR3 runs to 11 residues. The CDR3 region has the DNA TGCAGCGTTGATGATGGCAATGAGCAGTTCTTC. This gives the protein CSVDDGNEQFF.

This clonotype turned up a few times. This chain links TRBV7-2 with TRBJ2-1, with D perhaps TRBD2 (5 bases). The V gene lost 3 bases and the J gene lost 5 bases, with 8 bases spanning the gap. The CDR3 has 13 amino acids. Germline CDR1 reads SGHTA; CDR2 reads FQGNSA. CDR3 sequence: CASSFFSDNEQFF. The CDR3 DNA is TGTGCCAGCAGCTTCTTTAGCGACAATGAGCAGTTCTTC. The variable domain in full, completed from reference TRBV7-2 and TRBJ2-1, reads GAGVSQSPSNKVTEKGKDVELRCDPISGHTALYWYRQSLGQGLEFLIYFQGNSAPDKSGLPSDRFSAERTGGSVSTLTIQRTQQEDSAVYLCASSFFSDNEQFFGPGTRLTVL.

The J gene is TRBJ1-2, the V gene TRBV2; possibly TRBD1 for D (6 bases). In germline, CDR1 is SNHLY, CDR2 FYNNEI. The V gene lost 2 bases and the J gene lost 7 bases, with 8 bases spanning the gap. This CDR3 contains 12 residues. The CDR3 protein is CASSEWGAGYTF. The DNA of the CDR3 is TGTGCCAGCAGTGAATGGGGGGCTGGCTACACCTTC.

The chain employs TRBV6-2 or TRBV6-3 and TRBJ2-1, with no clear D. The CDR3 consists of 15 residues. V gave up 6 bases and J gave up 10 bases, with 22 bases separating them. The germline V gene has CDR1 MNHEY and CDR2 SVGEGT. The CDR3 is CASSDVETGIREQFF. CDR3 DNA: TGTGCCAGCAGCGATGTGGAGACCGGTATCAGAGAGCAGTTCTTC.

The rearrangement joins TRBV12-3 or TRBV12-4 to TRBJ2-3, with 8 positions matching TRBD1. Trimming at V came to 8 bases and at J to 3 bases, leaving 13 bases not matched to a gene. This CDR3 has 16 residues. The CDR3 here is CASLQEDRGLTDTQYF. CDR3 nucleotide sequence: TGTGCCAGCCTTCAGGAAGACAGGGGCTTGACAGATACGCAGTATTTT.

The chain uses TRBV23-1 and TRBJ2-1, with 11 bases identical to TRBD1. TRBV23-1 is identified as an open reading frame with a role that is uncertain. V dropped 4 bases and J dropped 8; count of bases not matched to a gene: 1. CDR3 length: 13 amino acids. CDR3 nucleotides: TGCGCCAGCAGTCGGACAGGGGGCCATGAGCAGTTCTTC. It specifies CASSRTGGHEQFF.

The V gene is TRBV6-5, the J gene TRBJ2-1; TRBD1 matches at 7 bases. V gave up 7 bases and J gave up 6 bases; unmatched junction bases: 9. This CDR3 is built from 14 residues. CDR1 and CDR2 from the germline V gene are MNHEY and SVGAGI. CDR3 amino acids: CASTPWTGSNEQFF. The CDR3 coding sequence is TGTGCCAGCACCCCTTGGACAGGTAGCAATGAGCAGTTCTTC.

This clonotype came up a few times. This chain connects TRBV4-1 to TRBJ1-1; D remains ambiguous. This CDR3 is 13 amino acids long. Trimming removed 3 bases at V and 0 bases at J, with 5 bases between. Germline CDR1 MGHRA, CDR2 YSYEKL. CDR3: CASSQDLNTEAFF. In DNA, the CDR3 is TGCGCCAGCAGCCAGGACCTGAACACTGAAGCTTTCTTT.

The rearrangement links TRBV11-2 to TRBJ1-2, with D possibly TRBD1 on 5 matching bases. CDR3 length: 14 residues. Trimming removed 6 bases at V and 6 bases at J, with 17 bases between. CDR1 and CDR2 from the germline V gene are SGHAT and FQNNGV. The chain's CDR3 is CASSSTGVLDGYTF. The CDR3 DNA follows: TGTGCCAGCAGTTCAACAGGTGTACTGGATGGCTACACCTTC.

This chain uses TRBV7-8 with TRBJ2-1; TRBD2 is a possible D gene (7 bases). The V end lost 2 bases, the J end lost 7 bases, and 18 bases lay between the germline ends. The CDR3 is made up of 16 amino acids. CDR1 is SGHVS and CDR2 is FQNEAQ in the germline V gene. CDR3 amino acids: CASSLRGTIMMNEQFF. The CDR3 DNA follows: TGTGCCAGCAGCTTAAGGGGGACTATTATGATGAATGAGCAGTTCTTC.